The 4 T cell receptor beta chains below all came from one sample that was sequenced in a study of CD8+ T cells in alopecia areata. Reverse transcription of extracted RNA yielded cDNA, which provided the sequencing template. Repertoires were generated with immunoSEQ multiplex PCR, while TCRdb's copy carries only in-frame clones and drops some. Of about 200,000 clones listed, around three fifths were seen once; the top ten hold roughly 5%. What was sequenced was CD8+ T cells sorted from blood. These receptors were obtained from a human donor in good health.

V gene TRBV20-1 combines with J gene TRBJ1-2; D perhaps matches TRBD1 (5 bases). Germline-derived CDR1 and CDR2 are DFQATT and SNEGSKA (reference sequence). This CDR3 comprises 11 residues. Trimming took off 6 bases at V and 4 bases at J, with 9 bases between the two ends. CDR3 nucleotide sequence: TGCAGTGCCCCGGGGCCCTATGGCTACACCTTC. It specifies CSAPGPYGYTF.

This chain joins TRBV11-3 and TRBJ1-2; D not resolved. This CDR3 has 12 amino acids. CDR1 and CDR2 from the germline V gene are SGHNT and YENEEA. With 5 bases removed from V and 8 bases from J, the gap between germline ends came to 12 bases. The CDR3 is CASSQRSAGYTF. In DNA, the CDR3 is TGTGCCAGCAGCCAGCGGTCAGCAGGCTACACCTTC.

The chain recombines TRBV19 with TRBJ2-7; D gene ambiguous. The CDR3 is made up of 14 amino acids. Germline loops: CDR1 LNHDA, CDR2 SQIVND (reference sequence). Deletions cut 4 bases from V and 3 bases from J, with 13 bases between. The CDR3 bases are TGTGCCAGTAGTAACGACATGAACTTCTACGAGCAGTACTTC. Its protein product is CASSNDMNFYEQYF.

The chain carries TRBV30 and TRBJ2-2, with a weak D call TRBD1 (6 bases). V gave up 4 bases and J gave up 6 bases, with 12 bases separating them. Germline CDR1 and CDR2: GTSNPN and SVGIG (reference sequence). The CDR3 loop spans 13 amino acids. CDR3 coding DNA: TGTGCCTGGACCGAGGGGGTACCCGGGGAGCTGTTTTTT. It is translated as CAWTEGVPGELFF.